Below, 3 T cell receptor beta chains from the same sample are listed, as sequenced in a study of beta chain features in type 1 diabetes. Study outcomes and limitations: The study found moderately but significantly shorter TCRB CDR3s in all four CD4+ subsets of Type 1 diabetes patients.

These receptors' targets are unknown. What was sequenced were expressed TCRB transcripts, since all of the isolated RNA had been reverse transcribed. Measured with immunoSEQ multiplex PCR; TCRdb has only the in-frame clones, and not every one. Among 150,000 to 200,000 clones listed, roughly 8% were seen once. Specimen: central memory CD4+ T cells from blood. These receptor sequences come from a man younger than 30 with type 1 diabetes.

This clone has just a few counts. The gene calls are TRBV11-2 and TRBJ1-5; 8 bases align to TRBD1. CDR1 SGHAT and CDR2 FQNNGV come from the germline V gene. The trim removed 5 bases at V and 3 bases at J, leaving 6 bases unmatched. The CDR3 runs to 15 residues. In DNA form, the CDR3 reads TGTGCCAGCAGCCCGACAGGGGATCACAATCAGCCCCAGCATTTT. This translates into CASSPTGDHNQPQHF.

This chain uses TRBV11-2 with TRBJ2-3; a possible D gene is TRBD2 (6 bases). CDR3 length: 16 amino acids. Trimming took 2 bases from V and 4 from J, leaving 16 bases between them. Germline CDR1 SGHAT, CDR2 FQNNGV. CDR3 bases: TGTGCCAGCAGCTTACAGGACATCGGGGGAGCAGATACGCAGTATTTT. Translated, it gives CASSLQDIGGADTQYF. The full variable domain, in which reference TRBV11-2 and TRBJ2-3 provide the parts outside the CDR3, is EAGVAQSPRYKIIEKRQSVAFWCNPISGHATLYWYQQILGQGPKLLIQFQNNGVVDDSQLPKDRFSAERLKGVDSTLKIQPAKLEDSAVYLCASSLQDIGGADTQYFGPGTRLTVL.

This chain links TRBV4-3 with TRBJ2-3; D perhaps matches TRBD1 (6 bases). Germline assignment: CDR1 LGHNA and CDR2 YSLEER. V gave up 0 bases and J gave up 5 bases, with 6 bases separating them. This CDR3 is built from 13 residues. In DNA form, the CDR3 reads TGCGCCAGCAGCCAAGACAGGGGAGATACGCAGTATTTT. Its protein is CASSQDRGDTQYF.